A selection of T cell receptor beta chains follows, all from one sample in a study of T-cell memory formation after mild COVID-19. TCRdb reanalysed the 5' RACE reads using MiXCR and keeps one entry per CDR3 protein. The table includes 200,000 to 250,000 distinct CDR3 sequences, around 10% detected once. Sequenced input: PBMCs or a T cell subset sorted from them (not recorded which). Receptors were obtained from a man younger than 30 who had mild COVID-19 (a few samples of this study predate the infection). Cell type and time point are not known. CDR3s include the opening cysteine and the closing phenylalanine or tryptophan.

V	J	CDR3
TRBV5-1	TRBJ2-2	CASSLWSDFPGELFF
TRBV5-1	TRBJ2-5	CASRDFQETQYF
TRBV4-2	TRBJ1-6	CASSQVGGGSPLHF
TRBV12-5	TRBJ2-1	CASGLMTGPRGEQFF
TRBV4-3	TRBJ1-6	CASSQERQGAQNNSPLHF
TRBV7-9	TRBJ1-5	CASSRGSGQGAGQPQHF
TRBV7-3	TRBJ2-3	CASSPLLGGTDTQYF
TRBV7-9	TRBJ2-4	CASSSVAGGNIQYF
TRBV7-2	TRBJ1-5	CASSWHGAWNQPQHF
TRBV2	TRBJ2-5	CASSAGHETQYF
TRBV7-9	TRBJ2-5	CASSFPAADRETQYF
TRBV5-6	TRBJ2-3	CASSLQDTQYF
TRBV20-1	TRBJ1-2	CSAPGTGGNYGYTF
TRBV7-3	TRBJ1-1	CASSLTTATNTEAFF
TRBV15	TRBJ1-1	CATSRGQGNPEAFF
TRBV12-3/TRBV12-4	TRBJ2-2	CASSAGQGYTGELFF